This T cell receptor beta chain was identified in a study of T cell responses to AZD1222 COVID-19 vaccine. Some clones are missing from TCRdb's copy, which holds only in-frame ones; the method was immunoSEQ multiplex PCR. The sample has more than 150,000 clones, 94% seen once; the top ten hold roughly 8.4%. The CDR3 consists of 13 residues. V was trimmed by 3 bases and J by 6 bases, leaving 12 bases between them. The receptor was derived from an adult in good health. This chain joins TRBV12-3 or TRBV12-4 and TRBJ2-7; D gene ambiguous. Here the sequenced sample was peripheral blood, taken on day 0 of AZD1222 vaccination. CDR3 in amino acids: CASSFGVSSEQYF. DNA for the CDR3: TGTGCCAGCAGTTTTGGGGTTAGTTCCGAGCAGTACTTC.